This T cell receptor (beta chain) was recorded in a study of Graves' ophthalmopathy and Graves' hyperthyroidism. General study points: Detection in blood was also observed for most expanded thyroid clonotypes above 0.001 frequency. Ophthalmopathy progression prediction by the model yielded a sensitivity of roughly 67% and a specificity of about 72%.

Germline-derived CDR1 and CDR2 are MNHNS and SASEGT. The CDR3 runs 15 residues. This clonotype was seen at least ten times. Its antigen is undetermined. A much bigger clone sits one base away, suggesting this may be a read error. Scientists amplified the TCR beta CDR3 regions from RNA transcripts. Scientists carried out first-round RT-PCR using HTBI primers and then a second-round multiplex PCR. MiXCR was run by TCRdb on the multiplex PCR reads, yielding one entry per CDR3 protein. The sample includes under 350,000 distinct CDR3 sequences, roughly 15% seen only once; the top ten take more than 9%. V is TRBV6-1 and J is TRBJ2-7; tentative D call: TRBD1 (5 bases). What was sequenced was peripheral blood. The clonotype originates from an adult man with Graves' ophthalmopathy. The CDR3 loop reads CASKTPGFGYYERYF. The CDR3 nucleotides read TGTGCCAGCAAGACTCCAGGGTTCGGATACTACGAGCGGTACTTC.